This TCR beta chain was recorded in a study of T cells after posttransplantation cyclophosphamide (dated by TCRdb to the mid-2010s). Regarding the study in general: The study tracked T cell repertoire reconstitution by TRB sequencing after myeloablative bone marrow transplantation using posttransplantation cyclophosphamide as GVHD prophylaxis. Samples from roughly 35 PTCy-treated patients, along with samples from about 16 of their related bone marrow donors, underwent antigen receptor sequencing. Blood from every one of the roughly 30 PTCy patients who had 1-year posttransplant specimens underwent TRB sequencing. Up to about 3 additional blood samples from 2 to 5.2 years after transplant were also TRB-sequenced in 3 patients, as was pretransplant blood from a handful of patients. Because TRA and TRB clonality were tightly correlated in fewer than ten samples, subsequent TCR analyses were focused on TRB only. Public TRB sequences were checked against a database of over 3,600 sequences associated with responses to pathogens, tumor antigens, self-antigens and alloantigens.

From its cysteine to its phenylalanine, the CDR3 spans 14 amino acids. Here the CDR3 DNA is all that survives: 42 bases in frame from base 1. The V and J ends are trimmed by 0 bases and 0 bases, leaving 7 bases between them. Looking up the germline V gene yields CDR1 SGDLS and CDR2 YYNGEE. With respect to this clone: No cognate antigen has been identified for it. No much larger clonotype is one base removed from it; base qualities were not supplied.

Genomic DNA was used for TRB sequencing, which was performed with the immunoSEQ assay at survey resolution or with the hsTCRB kit. In the source study's methods: Initial read processing used immunoSEQ software, and repertoire analyses used the LymphoSeq R package. Clonality was computed as 1 minus normalized Shannon entropy, and a Gini coefficient was also calculated for each TRB dataset. Phenotypes of unsorted samples were inferred by mapping TRB sequences from sorted subsets of the recipient or donor onto the same recipient's unsorted samples. TCRdb took over this immuneACCESS table, retaining in-frame rearrangements with V and J assigned. Such tables are incomplete; in checked studies, under half of the missing clones stem from an unresolved V gene, and the remainder is unexplained. The V and J calls and clone size are taken from that table; D and trimming were inferred from the DNA. Counted in this sample were 50,000 to 60,000 clones; 90% to 95% of them appeared once. The ten top clones hold 2.5% to 3% of the sample.

Related bone marrow donors provided peripheral blood samples on the day of marrow donation. Peripheral blood and bone marrow mononuclear cells were isolated by Ficoll-Hypaque density centrifugation and cryopreserved. Results and caveats for the whole study, not just this receptor: Donor-recipient similarity was low at 1-2 months but rose over the first year, and later blood repertoires were often dominated by donor CD8+ memory clones. The TRB repertoires of T cells infiltrating skin or the GI tract showed only limited overlap with the TRB repertoires found in blood. Across over 40 patients, TRB clonality was highly associated with recipient CMV seropositivity and CMV reactivation, and diversity in PTCy patients was similar to diversity in CNI/methotrexate controls.

What was sequenced was PBMCs. The chain links TRBV9 with TRBJ2-7; possibly the D gene is TRBD1, per 6 matching bases. This receptor was identified in a woman in her 30s in good health and a related stem cell transplant donor. The CDR3 protein: CASSVEDSSYEQYF. At the DNA level, the sequence is TGTGCCAGCAGCGTAGAGGACAGCTCCTACGAGCAGTACTTC.